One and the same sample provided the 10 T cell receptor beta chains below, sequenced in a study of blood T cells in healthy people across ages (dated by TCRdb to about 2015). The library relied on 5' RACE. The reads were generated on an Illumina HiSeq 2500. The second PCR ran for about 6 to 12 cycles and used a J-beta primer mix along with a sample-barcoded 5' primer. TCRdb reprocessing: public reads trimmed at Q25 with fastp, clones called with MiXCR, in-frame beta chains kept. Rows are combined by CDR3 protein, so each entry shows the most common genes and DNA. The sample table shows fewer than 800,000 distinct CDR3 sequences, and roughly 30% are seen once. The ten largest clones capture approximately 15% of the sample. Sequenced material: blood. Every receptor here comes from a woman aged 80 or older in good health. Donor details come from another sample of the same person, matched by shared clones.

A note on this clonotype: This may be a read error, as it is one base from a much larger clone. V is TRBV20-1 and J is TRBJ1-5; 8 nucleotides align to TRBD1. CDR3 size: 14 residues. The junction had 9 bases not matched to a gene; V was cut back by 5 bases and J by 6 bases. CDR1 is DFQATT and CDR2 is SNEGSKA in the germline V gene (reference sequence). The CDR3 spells CSAGRGQATQPQHF. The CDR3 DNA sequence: TGCAGTGCTGGAAGGGGACAGGCGACTCAGCCCCAGCATTTT.

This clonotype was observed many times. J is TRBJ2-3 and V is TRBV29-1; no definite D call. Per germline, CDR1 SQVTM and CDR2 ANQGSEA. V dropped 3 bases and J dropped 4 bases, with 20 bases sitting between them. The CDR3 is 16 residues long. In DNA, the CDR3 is TGCAGCGTTGATCCGGCCAATTTGGGTCAGGCAGATACGCAGTATTTT. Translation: CSVDPANLGQADTQYF.

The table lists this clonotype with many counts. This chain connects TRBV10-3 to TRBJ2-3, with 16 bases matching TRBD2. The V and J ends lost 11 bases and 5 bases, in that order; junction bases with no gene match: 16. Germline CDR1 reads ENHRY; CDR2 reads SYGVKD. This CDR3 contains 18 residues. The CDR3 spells CAASRGTSGGAFIDTQYF. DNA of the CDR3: TGTGCCGCTTCGCGGGGGACTAGCGGGGGGGCCTTCATAGATACGCAGTATTTT.

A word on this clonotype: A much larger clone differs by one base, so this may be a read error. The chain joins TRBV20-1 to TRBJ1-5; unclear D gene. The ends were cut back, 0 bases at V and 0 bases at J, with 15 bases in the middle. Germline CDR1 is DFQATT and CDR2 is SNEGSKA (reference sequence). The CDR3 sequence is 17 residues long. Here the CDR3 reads CSARDRTVSLSNQPQHF. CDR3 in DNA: TGCAGTGCTAGAGATCGAACGGTTAGCCTTAGCAATCAGCCCCAGCATTTT.

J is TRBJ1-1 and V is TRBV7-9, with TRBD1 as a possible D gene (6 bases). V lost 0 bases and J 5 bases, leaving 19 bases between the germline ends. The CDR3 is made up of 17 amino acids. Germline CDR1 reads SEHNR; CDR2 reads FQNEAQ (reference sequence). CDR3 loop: CASSLAYRARDKTEAFF. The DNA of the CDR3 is TGTGCCAGCAGCTTAGCCTACAGGGCGCGGGATAAAACTGAAGCTTTCTTT.

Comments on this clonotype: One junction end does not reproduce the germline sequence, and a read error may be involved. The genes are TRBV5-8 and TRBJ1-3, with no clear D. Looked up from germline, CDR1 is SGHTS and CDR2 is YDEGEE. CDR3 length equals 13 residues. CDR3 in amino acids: CASSLVSGNPIYF. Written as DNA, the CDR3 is TGTGCCAGCAGCTTGGTATCAGGAAACCCCATATATTTT.

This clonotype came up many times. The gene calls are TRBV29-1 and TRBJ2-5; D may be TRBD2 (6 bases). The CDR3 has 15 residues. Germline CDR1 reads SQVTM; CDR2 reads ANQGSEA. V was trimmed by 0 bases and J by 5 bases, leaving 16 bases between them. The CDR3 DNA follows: TGCAGCGTTGAAGAAACTAGCCTATGGGGGGAGACCCAGTACTTC. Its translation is CSVEETSLWGETQYF.

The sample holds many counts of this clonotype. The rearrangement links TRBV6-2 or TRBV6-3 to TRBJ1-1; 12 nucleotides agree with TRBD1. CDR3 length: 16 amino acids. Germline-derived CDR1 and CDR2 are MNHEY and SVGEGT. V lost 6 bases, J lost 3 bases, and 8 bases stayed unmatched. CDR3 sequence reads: CASRRSGTGGYTEAFF. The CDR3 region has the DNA TGTGCCAGCAGACGATCCGGGACAGGGGGCTACACTGAAGCTTTCTTT.

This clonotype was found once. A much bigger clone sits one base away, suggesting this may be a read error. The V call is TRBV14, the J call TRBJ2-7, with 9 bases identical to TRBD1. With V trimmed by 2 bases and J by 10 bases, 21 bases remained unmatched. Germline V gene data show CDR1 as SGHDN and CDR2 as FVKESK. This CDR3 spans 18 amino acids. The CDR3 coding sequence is TGTGCCAGCAGCCAATACCTCTACAGGGGGCTACAACAAGAGGCCCAGTACTTC. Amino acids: CASSQYLYRGLQQEAQYF.

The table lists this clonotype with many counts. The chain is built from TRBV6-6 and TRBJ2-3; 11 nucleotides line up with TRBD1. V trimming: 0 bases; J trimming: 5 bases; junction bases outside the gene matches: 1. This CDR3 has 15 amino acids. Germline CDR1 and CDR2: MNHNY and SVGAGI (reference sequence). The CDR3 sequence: CASSYSGTGGDTQYF. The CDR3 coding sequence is TGTGCCAGCAGTTACTCGGGGACAGGGGGAGATACGCAGTATTTT.